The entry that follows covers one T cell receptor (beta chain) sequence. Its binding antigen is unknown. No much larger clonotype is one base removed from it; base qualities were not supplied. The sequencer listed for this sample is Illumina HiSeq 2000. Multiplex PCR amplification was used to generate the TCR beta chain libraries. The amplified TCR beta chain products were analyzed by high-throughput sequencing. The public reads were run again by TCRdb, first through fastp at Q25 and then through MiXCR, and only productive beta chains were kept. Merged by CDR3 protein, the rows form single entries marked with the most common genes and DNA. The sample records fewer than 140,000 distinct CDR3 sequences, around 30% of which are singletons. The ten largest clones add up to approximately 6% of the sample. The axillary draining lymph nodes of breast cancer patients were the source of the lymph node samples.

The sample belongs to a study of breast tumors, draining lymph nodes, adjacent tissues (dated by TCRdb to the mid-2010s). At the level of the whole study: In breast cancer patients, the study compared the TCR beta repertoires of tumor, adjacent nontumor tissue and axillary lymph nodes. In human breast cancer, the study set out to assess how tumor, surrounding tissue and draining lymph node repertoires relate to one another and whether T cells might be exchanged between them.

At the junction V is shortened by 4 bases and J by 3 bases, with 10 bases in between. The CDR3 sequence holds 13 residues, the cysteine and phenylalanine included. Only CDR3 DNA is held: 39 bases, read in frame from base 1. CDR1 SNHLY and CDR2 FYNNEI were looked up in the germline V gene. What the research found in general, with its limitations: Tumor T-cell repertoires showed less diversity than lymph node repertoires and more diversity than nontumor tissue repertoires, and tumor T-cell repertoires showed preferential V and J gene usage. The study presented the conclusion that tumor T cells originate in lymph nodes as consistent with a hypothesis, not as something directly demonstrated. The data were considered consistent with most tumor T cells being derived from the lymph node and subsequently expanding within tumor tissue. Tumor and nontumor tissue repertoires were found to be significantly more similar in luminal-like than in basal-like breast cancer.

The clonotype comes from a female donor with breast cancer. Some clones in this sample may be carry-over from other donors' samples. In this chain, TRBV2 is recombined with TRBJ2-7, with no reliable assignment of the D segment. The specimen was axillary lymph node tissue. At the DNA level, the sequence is TGTGCCAGCAGTGCGGACGGAGACTACGAGCAGTACTTC. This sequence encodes CASSADGDYEQYF.